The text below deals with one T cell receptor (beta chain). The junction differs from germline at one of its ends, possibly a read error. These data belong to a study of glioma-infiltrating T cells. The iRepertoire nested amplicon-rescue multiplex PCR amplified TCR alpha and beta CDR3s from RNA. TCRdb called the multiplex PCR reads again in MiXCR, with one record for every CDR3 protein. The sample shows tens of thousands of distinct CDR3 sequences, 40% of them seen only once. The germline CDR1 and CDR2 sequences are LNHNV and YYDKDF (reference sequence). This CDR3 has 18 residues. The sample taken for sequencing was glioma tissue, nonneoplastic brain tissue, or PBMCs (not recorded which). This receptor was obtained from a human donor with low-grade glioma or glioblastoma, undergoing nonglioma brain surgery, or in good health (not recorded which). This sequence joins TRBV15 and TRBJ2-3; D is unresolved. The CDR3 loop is CATSRDRVSSGITDTQYF. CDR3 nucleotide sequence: TGCGCCACCAGCAGAGACCGGGTCTCAAGTGGGATCACAGATACGCAGTATTTT.